This T cell receptor (beta chain) was profiled in a study of T cell repertoires in cytomegalovirus infection (dated by TCRdb to the late 2010s). The study in broad terms: Because public TCR beta signatures pointed to carriage of CMV infection together with the matching HLA type, the HLA type of each donor mattered for the analysis.

Data came from an Illumina HiSeq 1500. TCRdb took the public reads, trimmed them with fastp at Q25, ran MiXCR for clone calling and kept in-frame beta chains. Under each unique CDR3 protein, matching rows form one entry showing the most common genes and DNA. For this sample the table gives 100,000 to 150,000 distinct CDR3 sequences, of which approximately 24% were detected only once. Jointly, the top ten make up roughly 35% of the sample. About this clonotype: Its antigen remains undetermined. No base qualities exist here, and no much larger clone lies one base off it.

From the cysteine through the phenylalanine, the CDR3 covers 14 amino acids. The CDR3 DNA has 42 bases and is translated from base 1. CDR1 and CDR2 are read off the germline V gene (reference sequence) as SGHNT and YYREEE. The junction carries 11 bases between V and J, which are trimmed by 3 bases and 4 bases respectively. What the study reported, not specific to this receptor: The ex vivo response was dominated by HLA-C-restricted CMV-specific TCR beta clonotypes, and the single most frequent clonotype in two of eight donors was supplied by these HLA-C-restricted clonotypes. Cumulative frequency of public TCR beta family members discriminated carriers of CMV infection plus the relevant HLA type in this cohort and an independent 352-donor cohort.

The specimen was PBMCs, sequenced either directly or after in vitro stimulation (not recorded which). The chain is assembled from TRBV5-4 and TRBJ1-3; the D gene is perhaps TRBD1, from 6 matching bases. The clonotype originates from a human donor in good health (CMV status not recorded). Some clones in this sample may be carry-over from other donors' samples. The CDR3 loop reads CASSSRGAGNTIYF. The DNA sequence follows: TGTGCCAGCAGCTCTCGGGGGGCAGGAAACACCATATATTTT. This CDR3, with the reference TRBV5-4 and TRBJ1-3 proteins standing in past its ends, gives the full variable domain ETGVTQSPTHLIKTRGQQVTLRCSSQSGHNTVSWYQQALGQGPQFIFQYYREEENGRGNFPPRFSGLQFPNYSSELNVNALELDDSALYLCASSSRGAGNTIYFGEGSWLTVV.